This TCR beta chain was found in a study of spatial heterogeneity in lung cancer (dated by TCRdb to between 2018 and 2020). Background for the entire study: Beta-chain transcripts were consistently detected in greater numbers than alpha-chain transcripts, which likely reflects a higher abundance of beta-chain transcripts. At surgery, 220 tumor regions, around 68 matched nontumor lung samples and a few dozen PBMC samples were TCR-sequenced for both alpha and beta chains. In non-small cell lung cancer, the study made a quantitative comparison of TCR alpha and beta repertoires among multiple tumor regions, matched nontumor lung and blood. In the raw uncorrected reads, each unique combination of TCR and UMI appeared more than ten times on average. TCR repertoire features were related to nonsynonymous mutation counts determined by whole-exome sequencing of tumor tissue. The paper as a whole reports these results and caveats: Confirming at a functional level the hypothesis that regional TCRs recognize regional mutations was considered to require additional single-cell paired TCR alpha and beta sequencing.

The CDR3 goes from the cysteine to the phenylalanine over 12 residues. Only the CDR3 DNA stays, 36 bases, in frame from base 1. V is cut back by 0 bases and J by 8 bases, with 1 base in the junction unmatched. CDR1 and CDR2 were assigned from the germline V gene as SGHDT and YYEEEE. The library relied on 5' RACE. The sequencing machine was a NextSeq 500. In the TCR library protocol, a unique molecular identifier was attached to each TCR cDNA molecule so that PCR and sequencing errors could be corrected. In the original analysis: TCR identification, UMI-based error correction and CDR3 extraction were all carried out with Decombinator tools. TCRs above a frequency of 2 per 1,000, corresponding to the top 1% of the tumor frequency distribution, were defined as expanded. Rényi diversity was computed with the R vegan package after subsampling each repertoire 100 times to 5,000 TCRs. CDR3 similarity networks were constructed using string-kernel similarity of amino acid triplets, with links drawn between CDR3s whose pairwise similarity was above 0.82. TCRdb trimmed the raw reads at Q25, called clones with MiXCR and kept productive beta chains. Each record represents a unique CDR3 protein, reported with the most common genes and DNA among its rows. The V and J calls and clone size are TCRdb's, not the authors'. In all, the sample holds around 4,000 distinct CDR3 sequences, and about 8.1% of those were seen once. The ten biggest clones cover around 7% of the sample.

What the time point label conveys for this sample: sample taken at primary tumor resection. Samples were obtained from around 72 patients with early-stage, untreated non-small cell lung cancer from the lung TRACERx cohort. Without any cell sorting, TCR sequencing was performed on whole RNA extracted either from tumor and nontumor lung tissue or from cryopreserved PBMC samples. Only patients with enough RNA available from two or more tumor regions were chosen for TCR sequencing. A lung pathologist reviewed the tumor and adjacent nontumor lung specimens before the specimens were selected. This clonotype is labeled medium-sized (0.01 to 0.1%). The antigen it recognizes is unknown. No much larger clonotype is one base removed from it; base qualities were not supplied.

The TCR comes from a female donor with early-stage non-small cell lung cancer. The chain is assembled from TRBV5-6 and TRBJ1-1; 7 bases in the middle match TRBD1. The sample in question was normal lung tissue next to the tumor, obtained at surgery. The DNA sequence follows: TGTGCCAGCAGCTTGGAGGACAGGGAAGCTTTCTTT. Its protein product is CASSLEDREAFF.